This is a list of T cell receptor beta chains from one sample in a study of T cell repertoires in cytomegalovirus infection. Antigens for these TCRs are unknown. MiXCR, run by TCRdb on the reads, gives a single entry per CDR3 protein. This sample has around 500,000 distinct CDR3 sequences; under 55% occur once, and the top ten carry about two fifths. Material: cultured PBMCs, obtained from culture after CMV antigen stimulation. These receptor sequences come from a human donor in good health (CMV status not recorded). Some clones in this sample may be carry-over from other donors' samples. The conserved cysteine and the conserved F or W are not part of the CDR3 here. Clone size appears in some rows only: once, few, many, or a class for an expanded clone.

TRBV6-2/TRBV6-3,TRBJ2-1,once,ASSSGRYAYNEQF
TRBV4-3,TRBJ2-7,few,ASSQVHGAGGPGEQY
TRBV6-1,TRBJ1-1,NA,ASSDRDSYTEAF
TRBV5-1,TRBJ2-1,NA,ASSWTPTGDNEQF
TRBV12-3/TRBV12-4,TRBJ1-2,NA,ASRGTGGGEGYT
TRBV5-4,TRBJ1-1,once,ASSLGGSTGSTEAF
TRBV6-2/TRBV6-3,TRBJ2-5,few,ASTSGWYQETQY
TRBV7-2,TRBJ2-1,few,ASSSVRRQF
TRBV12-3/TRBV12-4,TRBJ1-4,once,ASGTTNEKLF
TRBV7-8,TRBJ2-5,NA,ASSPRGGGRKTQY
TRBV7-9,TRBJ1-1,few,ASSLKGLELNTEAF
TRBV6-2/TRBV6-3,TRBJ2-1,NA,ASSRGGEGLHNEQF
TRBV18,TRBJ2-5,NA,ASSPKAIGLVETQY
TRBV7-2,TRBJ2-3,many,ASHYTSSTDTQY